Each of the 15 T cell receptor beta chains below was sequenced from the same sample in a study of blood T cell repertoires in COVID-19. Repertoires were generated with immunoSEQ multiplex PCR, while TCRdb's copy carries only in-frame clones and drops some. The data hold roughly 57,000 clones, with about 80% observed a single time. Sequenced sample: peripheral blood. These receptors all come from a man aged 30 to 39 with COVID-19, enrolled during active disease.

CDR3 residues: CSAGLSYEQYF. The CDR3 DNA reads as TGCAGTGCTGGACTCTCCTACGAGCAGTACTTC. The chain is built from TRBV20-1 and TRBJ2-7; the D gene is possibly TRBD2 (5 bases). The CDR3 contains 11 residues. Trimming left V 5 bases short and J 0 bases short, with 5 bases between. CDR1 DFQATT and CDR2 SNEGSKA come from the germline V gene (reference sequence).

The chain couples TRBV28 to TRBJ1-5; 7 nucleotides align to TRBD1. CDR1 and CDR2 from the germline V gene are MDHEN and SYDVKM. This CDR3 has 14 residues. The V and J ends lost 6 bases and 4 bases, in that order; junction bases with no gene match: 6. The CDR3 region is CASSWDSRNQPQHF. The DNA for the CDR3 is TGTGCCAGCAGCTGGGACAGCAGAAATCAGCCCCAGCATTTT.

This clone was detected once. J is TRBJ1-2 and V is TRBV30, with D possibly TRBD1 on 5 matching bases. The length of the CDR3 is 13 residues. V gave up 1 base and J gave up 2 bases, with 8 bases separating them. Germline V lookup: CDR1 GTSNPN, CDR2 SVGIG (reference sequence). The CDR3 region has the DNA TGTGCCTGGAGTGAGGGGCAGAACTATGGCTACACCTTC. Residues: CAWSEGQNYGYTF.

The chain carries TRBV15 and TRBJ1-2, with D unclear. V was pared by 5 bases and J by 12 bases, with 28 bases between. Germline V gives CDR1 LNHNV, CDR2 YYDKDF (reference sequence). CDR3 length equals 16 residues. The CDR3 DNA reads as TGTGCCACCAGCGATAGAAGAGTCCGGAAGGACGGAGGGCACACCTTC. Translating it yields CATSDRRVRKDGGHTF.

The V gene is TRBV7-9, the J gene TRBJ1-2; perhaps TRBD1 as D (6 bases). The V gene's germline CDR1 is SEHNR and CDR2 FQNEAQ (reference sequence). CDR3 length: 15 residues. Trimming cost V 2 bases and J 4 bases, with 14 bases left between them. Here the CDR3 DNA reads TGTGCCAGCAGCTTATCCGCCGGGACACCCTATGGCTACACCTTC. It yields the protein CASSLSAGTPYGYTF.

The V gene is TRBV12-3 or TRBV12-4, the J gene TRBJ2-7, with a tentative D call TRBD2 (7 bases). There are 13 residues in the CDR3. The ends were cut back, 8 bases at V and 6 bases at J, with 17 bases in the middle. CDR3 loop: CASGRGTLGEQYF. Written as DNA, the CDR3 is TGTGCCAGCGGGAGGGGGACTCTCGGCGAGCAGTACTTC.

V gene TRBV11-3 combines with J gene TRBJ2-1; D might be TRBD2 (6 bases). Germline V gives CDR1 SGHNT, CDR2 YENEEA. The CDR3 loop spans 15 amino acids. V was cut by 5 bases and J by 0 bases, with 11 bases left in between. The CDR3 reads CASSAGWTSYNEQFF. DNA of the CDR3: TGTGCCAGCAGCGCGGGGTGGACCTCCTACAATGAGCAGTTCTTC.

The V gene is TRBV18, the J gene TRBJ2-7; 8 bases are shared with TRBD1. V trimming: 3 bases; J trimming: 5 bases; junction bases outside the gene matches: 3. The CDR3 runs to 13 residues. The germline V gene encodes CDR1 KGHSH and CDR2 LQKENI. DNA of the CDR3: TGTGCCAGCTCACCTGGACAGGGTCACGAGCAGTACTTC. Translation gives CASSPGQGHEQYF. The variable domain in full, with the rest retrieved from reference TRBV18 and TRBJ2-7, is NAGVMQNPRHLVRRRGQEARLRCSPMKGHSHVYWYRQLPEEGLKFMVYLQKENIIDESGMPKERFSAEFPKEGPSILRIQQVVRGDSAAYFCASSPGQGHEQYFGPGTRLTVT.

The rearrangement links TRBV11-3 to TRBJ1-6; 7 bases map to TRBD1. CDR1 is SGHNT and CDR2 is YENEEA in the germline V gene. The CDR3 extends over 15 amino acids. Trimming removed 2 bases from V and 8 bases from J; junction bases left unmatched: 6. CDR3 coding DNA: TGTGCCAGCAGCTTAAGACAGGGACTGCATTCACCCCTCCACTTT. Amino acids: CASSLRQGLHSPLHF. Together with reference TRBV11-3 and TRBJ1-6, the CDR3 gives the full variable domain: EAGVVQSPRYKIIEKKQPVAFWCNPISGHNTLYWYLQNLGQGPELLIRYENEEAVDDSQLPKDRFSAERLKGVDSTLKIQPAELGDSAVYLCASSLRQGLHSPLHFGNGTRLTVT.

This sequence joins TRBV7-9 and TRBJ1-2; 8 nucleotides align to TRBD1. The CDR3 length is 13 residues. Per the germline V gene, CDR1 is SEHNR and CDR2 is FQNEAQ (reference sequence). V was clipped by 5 bases and J by 5 bases; unmatched bases: 4. The CDR3 loop reads CASSAGQGYGYTF. The CDR3 DNA is TGTGCCAGCAGCGCCGGACAGGGTTATGGCTACACCTTC.

In DNA form, the CDR3 reads TGCGCCAGCAGCTACCTCAGCGGGTACCAAGAGACCCAGTACTTC. It specifies CASSYLSGYQETQYF. The V gene is TRBV5-1, the J gene TRBJ2-5; D might be TRBD2 (6 bases). Germline V gene data show CDR1 as SGHRS and CDR2 as YFSETQ. The CDR3 is 15 amino acids. V dropped 3 bases and J dropped 0 bases, with 12 bases sitting between them.

The chain couples TRBV7-3 to TRBJ2-5; the match to TRBD2 covers 8 bases. From germline, CDR1 is SGHTA and CDR2 FQGTGA. With 2 bases clipped from V and 4 bases from J, the junction kept 6 bases outside the gene matches. The CDR3 is 15 amino acids. The CDR3 DNA sequence: TGTGCCAGCAGCTTATCAGCGGGGGTAGGAGAGACCCAGTACTTC. Protein product: CASSLSAGVGETQYF.

This chain connects TRBV15 to TRBJ1-1; D remains unclear. V was pared by 2 bases and J by 0 bases, with 7 bases between. The CDR3 consists of 14 residues. Germline V lookup: CDR1 LNHNV, CDR2 YYDKDF (reference sequence). The CDR3 region is CATSRYSVNTEAFF. The CDR3 DNA reads as TGTGCCACCAGCAGATACTCTGTGAACACTGAAGCTTTCTTT.

This clone was found many times. The chain is built from TRBV12-3 or TRBV12-4 and TRBJ1-2; D possibly corresponds to TRBD1 (5 bases). There are 12 residues in the CDR3. V was trimmed by 5 bases and J by 4 bases, leaving 8 bases between them. The CDR3 region has the DNA TGTGCCAGCAGTCGACAGAGCTATGGCTACACCTTC. Protein sequence: CASSRQSYGYTF.

CDR3 nucleotide sequence: TGTGCCAGCAGCTCACCAACTAGCGGGGGGGCCGACACCGGGGAGCTGTTTTTT. It codes for CASSSPTSGGADTGELFF. The chain links TRBV7-3 to TRBJ2-2; 13 nucleotides agree with TRBD2. The V gene's germline CDR1 is SGHTA and CDR2 FQGTGA. Losses at the gene ends were 4 bases for V and 3 bases for J; bases not matched to a gene: 8. This CDR3 region has 18 residues.